Listed below are T cell receptor beta chains from one sample, sequenced in a study of blood T cell repertoires in COVID-19. Profiling relied on immunoSEQ multiplex PCR, and the TCRdb table lists in-frame clones only, not all of them. The table lists tens of thousands of clones, more than 75% of them singletons. The sample taken for sequencing was peripheral blood. The receptor set was obtained from a human donor with acute or convalescent COVID-19. The donor label of this sample is uncertain. Each CDR3 is given with its conserved first and last residue. Each record gives: J gene, clone size, D gene, V gene, CDR3 protein, CDR3 DNA. The D gene is left open where the match is weak. Clone size, where shown, is once, few, many, or a class for clones that have expanded.

TRBJ2-5 - TRBD2 TRBV18 CASSPAPSGSSGTQYF TGTGCCAGCTCACCAGCCCCTAGCGGGAGTAGTGGGACCCAGTACTTC
TRBJ1-5 - - TRBV28 CASSSQINGRRKLAQPQHF TGTGCCAGCAGTTCACAGATAAATGGACGGAGAAAACTAGCCCAGCCCCAGCATTTT
TRBJ1-1 - - TRBV28 CASRKTRFTEAFF TGTGCCAGCAGGAAGACCAGGTTCACTGAAGCTTTCTTT
TRBJ2-1 - - TRBV27 CASSLSTIYNEQFF TGTGCCAGCAGTTTAAGTACTATTTACAATGAGCAGTTCTTC
TRBJ2-3 - TRBD2 TRBV3-1/TRBV3-2 CASRQTGGDTQYF TGTGCCAGCAGACAGACGGGGGGAGATACGCAGTATTTT
TRBJ1-4 - - TRBV6-5 CASSRQGEKLFF TGTGCCAGCAGCCGGCAGGGAGAAAAACTGTTTTTT
TRBJ1-4 - - TRBV19 CASTVRGGEKLFF TGTGCCAGTACAGTGCGGGGTGGTGAAAAACTGTTTTTT
TRBJ1-3 few - TRBV10-3 CAISEGGLLSGNTIYF TGTGCCATCAGTGAGGGGGGCCTCCTCTCTGGAAACACCATATATTTT
TRBJ1-1 few - TRBV12-3/TRBV12-4 CASSPGQTEAFF TGTGCCAGCAGTCCAGGACAGACTGAAGCTTTCTTT
TRBJ1-3 once - TRBV15 CATSDGGGVEGYTIYF TGTGCCACCAGCGATGGTGGGGGGGTGGAGGGATACACCATATATTTT
TRBJ2-1 - TRBD1 TRBV6-1 CASSVLGTGVNNEQFF TGTGCCAGCAGTGTTCTAGGGACAGGGGTCAACAATGAGCAGTTCTTC
TRBJ2-7 few - TRBV12-3/TRBV12-4 CASRRTAGEQYF TGTGCCAGCCGCCGGACGGCGGGCGAGCAGTACTTC
TRBJ2-1 - TRBD2 TRBV6-7 CASSLRLAGPYNEQFF TGTGCCAGCAGTTTGAGACTAGCGGGACCGTACAATGAGCAGTTCTTC
TRBJ2-1 - - TRBV15 CATSRVAGGSSYNEQFF TGTGCCACCAGCAGAGTAGCTGGGGGGAGCTCCTACAATGAGCAGTTCTTC
TRBJ2-2 few - TRBV7-2 CASKRLVSNTGELFF TGTGCCAGCAAGCGACTAGTTTCGAACACCGGGGAGCTGTTTTTT
TRBJ1-1 - TRBD1 TRBV6-6 CASSYSGQGPEAFF TGTGCCAGCAGTTACTCAGGACAGGGCCCCGAAGCTTTCTTT
TRBJ2-7 - TRBD1 TRBV4-2 CASSQETGAVSYEQYF TGTGCCAGCAGCCAGGAGACAGGGGCCGTATCCTACGAGCAGTACTTC
TRBJ1-1 - - TRBV18 CASSPRGDNTEAFF TGTGCCAGCTCACCCCGGGGGGACAACACTGAAGCTTTCTTT
TRBJ1-2 few - TRBV27 CASSSPQVMGGYTF TGTGCCAGCAGTTCCCCACAGGTTATGGGGGGCTACACCTTC
TRBJ2-3 - TRBD2 TRBV7-6 CASSFPQSGGDTSTDTQYF TGTGCCAGCAGCTTTCCTCAGAGCGGGGGGGATACTAGCACAGATACGCAGTATTTT